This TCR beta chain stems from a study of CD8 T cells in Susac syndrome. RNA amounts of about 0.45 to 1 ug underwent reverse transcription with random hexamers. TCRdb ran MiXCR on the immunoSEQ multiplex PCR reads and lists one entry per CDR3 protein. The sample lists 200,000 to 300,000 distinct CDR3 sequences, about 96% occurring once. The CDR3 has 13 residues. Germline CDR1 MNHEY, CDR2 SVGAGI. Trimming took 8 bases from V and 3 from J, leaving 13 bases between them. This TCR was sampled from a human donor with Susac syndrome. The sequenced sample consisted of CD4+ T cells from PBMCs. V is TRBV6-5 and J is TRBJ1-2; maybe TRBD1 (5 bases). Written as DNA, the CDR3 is TGTGCCAGCCGAAAGACAGTTGACTATGGCTACACCTTC. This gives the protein CASRKTVDYGYTF.